One sample yielded the 29 T cell receptor beta chains listed below, sequenced in a study of blood T cell repertoires in COVID-19. Sequencing used immunoSEQ multiplex PCR; TCRdb keeps in-frame clones, though not all of them. Seen here are approximately 210,000 clones, about 88% observed once, and the top ten hold roughly 1.7%. Sequenced input: peripheral blood. Receptors were obtained from a man in his 70s with acute or convalescent COVID-19.

The gene calls are TRBV5-1 and TRBJ2-1; 8 nucleotides line up with TRBD1. The J segment lost 2 bases and the V segment lost 4 bases, leaving 2 bases of the junction unmatched. CDR1 is SGHRS and CDR2 is YFSETQ in the germline V gene. The CDR3 contains 14 residues. CDR3 in DNA: TGCGCCAGCAGCACAGGGGGGACCTACAATGAGCAGTTCTTC. It specifies CASSTGGTYNEQFF. The full variable domain, completed using reference TRBV5-1 and TRBJ2-1, is KAGVTQTPRYLIKTRGQQVTLSCSPISGHRSVSWYQQTPGQGLQFLFEYFSETQRNKGNFPGRFSGRQFSNSRSEMNVSTLELGDSALYLCASSTGGTYNEQFFGPGTRLTVL.

This chain links TRBV19 with TRBJ1-5; 9 nucleotides line up with TRBD1. The germline CDR1 and CDR2 sequences are LNHDA and SQIVND (reference sequence). The CDR3 has 15 amino acids. The ends lost 4 bases at V and 4 bases at J; junction bases unmatched: 5. The CDR3 region has the DNA TGTGCCAGTAGTAGCGGGACAGGGAGGAATCAGCCCCAGCATTTT. Protein: CASSSGTGRNQPQHF.

This clone came up once. This chain uses TRBV6-5 with TRBJ2-7; 10 positions agree with TRBD2. CDR3 length: 15 amino acids. V dropped 5 bases and J dropped 1; count of bases not matched to a gene: 5. In germline, CDR1 is MNHEY, CDR2 SVGAGI. Here the CDR3 DNA reads TGTGCCAGCAGTCTAGCGGGAGTTGCGTCCTACGAGCAGTACTTC. This translates into CASSLAGVASYEQYF.

The chain joins TRBV29-1 to TRBJ2-5; 15 bases match TRBD2. This CDR3 is built from 18 residues. Germline CDR1 and CDR2: SQVTM and ANQGSEA. V lost 8 bases and J lost 5; bases outside the gene matches: 18. The CDR3, as DNA: TGCAGCCTCAGGGGGGCCCGGACTAGCGGGAGGGCCTCGGAGACCCAGTACTTC. Its protein is CSLRGARTSGRASETQYF.

The chain uses TRBV6-6 and TRBJ2-5, with TRBD2 matching over 7 bases. Per germline, CDR1 MNHNY and CDR2 SVGAGI (reference sequence). CDR3 size: 13 residues. The J segment lost 7 bases and the V segment lost 5 bases, leaving 7 bases of the junction unmatched. DNA for the CDR3: TGTGCCAGCAGTGCTAGCGGTGAAGGGACCCAGTACTTC. Translating it yields CASSASGEGTQYF.

This rearrangement joins TRBV14 to TRBJ1-1, with TRBD1 matching 7 bases. This CDR3 spans 15 amino acids. Germline V gene data show CDR1 as SGHDN and CDR2 as FVKESK. The trim removed 2 bases at V and 0 bases at J, leaving 3 bases unmatched. In nucleotides, the CDR3 is TGTGCCAGCAGCCAACAGACAGGGATGAACACTGAAGCTTTCTTT. This codes for CASSQQTGMNTEAFF.

The V and J genes are TRBV6-4 and TRBJ1-2; D not resolved. Between the trimmed V and J ends, which lost 2 bases and 8 bases, there was a span of 6 bases. The length of the CDR3 is 11 residues. Germline lookup yields CDR1 MRHNA and CDR2 SNTAGT. In DNA form, the CDR3 reads TGTGCCAGCAGTGACGGTCGGGGCTACACCTTC. Translating gives CASSDGRGYTF.

CDR3 sequence: CASSLGGNRYGYTF. The CDR3 nucleotides are TGTGCCAGCAGCTTAGGAGGGAACCGCTATGGCTACACCTTC. This chain connects TRBV11-2 to TRBJ1-2; the D is unclear. This CDR3 comprises 14 residues. The germline V gene has CDR1 SGHAT and CDR2 FQNNGV. V was cut by 1 base and J by 4 bases, with 10 bases left in between.

The V gene is TRBV19, the J gene TRBJ1-5, with 8 bases identical to TRBD1. V lost 6 bases, J lost 6 bases, and 4 bases stayed unmatched. Germline loops: CDR1 LNHDA, CDR2 SQIVND (reference sequence). The CDR3 covers 13 residues. The CDR3 coding sequence is TGTGCCAGTAGAGGACAGGGTGGTCAGCCCCAGCATTTT. Protein product: CASRGQGGQPQHF.

The rearrangement uses TRBV7-9 and TRBJ2-7; a possible D gene is TRBD1 (5 bases). V shed 0 bases and J shed 6 bases, with 12 bases lying between them. Germline V gene lookup returns CDR1 SEHNR and CDR2 FQNEAQ (reference sequence). The CDR3 sequence is 14 residues long. The CDR3 DNA is TGTGCCAGCAGCTTAGCCTCCGCAGGGCCCGAGCAGTACTTC. Its translation is CASSLASAGPEQYF.

This clone was picked up a small number of times. The chain uses TRBV2 and TRBJ1-2, with 8 positions matching TRBD1. The CDR3 totals 16 residues. Germline assignment: CDR1 SNHLY and CDR2 FYNNEI. J was trimmed by 4 bases and V by 3 bases; bases with no gene match: 10. As DNA, the CDR3 is TGTGCCAGCAGTGATCGCCAGGGGGCGTCCGGCTATGGCTACACCTTC. Encoded protein: CASSDRQGASGYGYTF.

The V gene is TRBV2, the J gene TRBJ1-5; 8 bases match TRBD1. The length of the CDR3 is 15 residues. Trimming cost V 7 bases and J 2 bases; bases outside gene matches: 7. CDR1 and CDR2 (germline): SNHLY, FYNNEI. CDR3 DNA: TGTGCCAGCACAGGGGGCGGTGGCGGCAATCAGCCCCAGCATTTT. Translation gives CASTGGGGGNQPQHF.

This clone was counted a single time. V and J are TRBV19 and TRBJ2-1, with D unclear. Trimming removed 3 bases from V and 6 bases from J, with 9 bases in between. From germline, CDR1 is LNHDA and CDR2 SQIVND (reference sequence). The CDR3 is 13 amino acids. The CDR3 DNA sequence: TGTGCCAGTAGTATCCTAGAAAGCAATGAGCAGTTCTTC. It translates to CASSILESNEQFF.

J is TRBJ2-3 and V is TRBV18; 7 bases agree with TRBD2. The CDR3 covers 15 residues. Germline CDR1 reads KGHSH; CDR2 reads LQKENI. V lost 8 bases and J lost 0; bases outside the gene matches: 8. CDR3 protein: CASTTSATSTDTQYF. CDR3 in DNA: TGTGCCAGCACAACTAGCGCAACTAGCACAGATACGCAGTATTTT.

CDR3 in DNA: TGCGCCAGCAGCGTAGACAGTTCCCCCTACAATGAGCAGTTCTTC. Translation: CASSVDSSPYNEQFF. The V call is TRBV5-1, the J call TRBJ2-1; D might be TRBD1 (5 bases). The V end was cut by 4 bases, the J end by 2 bases, with 13 bases between. Looked up from germline, CDR1 is SGHRS and CDR2 is YFSETQ. The CDR3 runs to 15 residues.

V usage is TRBV4-3 and J usage is TRBJ1-1, with TRBD1 matching 9 bases. The V segment lost 1 base and the J segment 1 base; nucleotides outside the gene matches: 7. The CDR3 has 17 residues. The germline CDR1 and CDR2 sequences are LGHNA and YSLEER. In DNA form, the CDR3 reads TGCGCCAGCAGCCAAGCGACAGGGGGGATCAAGAACACTGAAGCTTTCTTT. Protein: CASSQATGGIKNTEAFF.

J is TRBJ2-1 and V is TRBV6-5, with a weak D call TRBD1 (6 bases). V gave up 11 bases and J gave up 4 bases, with 18 bases separating them. Germline V gives CDR1 MNHEY, CDR2 SVGAGI. There are 14 residues in the CDR3. The CDR3: CASGWGRGYNEQFF. In nucleotides, the CDR3 is TGTGCCTCTGGGTGGGGCAGGGGATACAATGAGCAGTTCTTC.

The chain uses TRBV7-3 and TRBJ2-1; the match to TRBD2 covers 13 bases. Germline V gene sequence: CDR1 SGHTA, CDR2 FQGTGA. The V and J ends lost 4 bases and 8 bases, in that order; junction bases with no gene match: 8. The CDR3 is 16 amino acids. CDR3 bases: TGTGCCAGCAGCTATCGGACTAGCGGGAGTTTGGATGAGCAGTTCTTC. It translates to CASSYRTSGSLDEQFF. Full variable domain (rest looked up from reference TRBV7-3 and TRBJ2-1): GAGVSQTPSNKVTEKGKYVELRCDPISGHTALYWYRQSLGQGPEFLIYFQGTGAADDSGLPNDRFFAVRPEGSVSTLKIQRTERGDSAVYLCASSYRTSGSLDEQFFGPGTRLTVL.

The chain joins TRBV6-5 to TRBJ1-2, with a tentative D call TRBD1 (6 bases). CDR1 is MNHEY, CDR2 SVGAGI, per germline. The V and J ends lost 0 bases and 2 bases respectively, with 10 bases between them. The CDR3 has 15 amino acids. The CDR3 nucleotides read TGTGCCAGCAGTTACTCGGGGGCCCCGAACTATGGCTACACCTTC. It is translated as CASSYSGAPNYGYTF.

J is TRBJ2-7 and V is TRBV3-1 (or the pseudogene TRBV3-2), with TRBD1 identical over 8 bases. J gave up 3 bases and V 5 bases, and 9 bases lay outside the gene matches. This CDR3 comprises 15 residues. Germline loops: CDR1 LGHDT, CDR2 YNNKEL (reference sequence). CDR3 protein: CASSERTGRFYEQYF. For the CDR3, the DNA is TGTGCCAGCAGCGAGAGGACAGGGCGATTCTACGAGCAGTACTTC.

The sample holds one count of this clone. The rearrangement uses TRBV18 and TRBJ2-1; 14 positions match TRBD2. From germline, CDR1 is KGHSH and CDR2 LQKENI. The CDR3 contains 16 residues. V gave up 6 bases and J gave up 5 bases; unmatched junction bases: 6. The CDR3 DNA is TGTGCCAGCTCGACAGGACTAGCGGGAGGAAACAATGAGCAGTTCTTC. Its translation: CASSTGLAGGNNEQFF.

This chain uses TRBV3-1 (or the pseudogene TRBV3-2) with TRBJ1-2; a possible D gene is TRBD1 (5 bases). CDR3 length equals 15 residues. Germline V gene data show CDR1 as LGHDT and CDR2 as YNNKEL (reference sequence). The V gene lost 1 base and the J gene lost 3 bases, with 12 bases spanning the gap. CDR3 sequence (DNA): TGTGCCAGCAGCCAAGGAGGAGGGGCCCACTATGGCTACACCTTC. Translating gives CASSQGGGAHYGYTF.

This clone is a singleton in its sample. This chain joins TRBV7-2 and TRBJ2-1; 7 bases agree with TRBD1. CDR1 is SGHTA, CDR2 FQGNSA, per germline. After removal of 5 bases from V and 10 bases from J, the junction contained 17 bases not matched to a gene. The CDR3 is 16 residues long. This CDR3 reads CASSGRVSLQGGEQFF. The CDR3 region has the DNA TGTGCCAGCAGCGGAAGGGTGTCCCTTCAAGGGGGCGAGCAGTTCTTC.

CDR3 in DNA: TGTGCCAGCAGTTACTCGATTACAGGGTTGCTGGAGCAGTACTTC. This sequence encodes CASSYSITGLLEQYF. The genes are TRBV6-5 and TRBJ2-7; possibly TRBD1 for D (6 bases). The length of the CDR3 is 15 residues. The germline gives CDR1 MNHEY, CDR2 SVGAGI. V was shortened by 0 bases and J by 7 bases, with 16 bases between the two germline ends.

This clone was detected only once. The rearrangement joins TRBV4-2 to TRBJ2-1; 7 nucleotides match TRBD2. The CDR3 totals 16 residues. V lost 1 base to trimming and J lost 4 bases; unmatched junction nucleotides: 7. Per the germline V gene, CDR1 is LGHNA and CDR2 is YNFKEQ. CDR3 amino acids: CASSQGGSGTYNEQFF. In nucleotides, the CDR3 is TGTGCCAGCAGCCAAGGTGGAAGCGGGACTTACAATGAGCAGTTCTTC.

The chain has TRBV13 and TRBJ1-6, with 10 bases fitting TRBD1. V lost 5 bases, J lost 9 bases, and 7 bases stayed unmatched. Germline V gene sequence: CDR1 PRHDT, CDR2 FYEKMQ (reference sequence). The length of the CDR3 is 15 residues. CDR3 protein: CASSLKTGGGSPLHF. The CDR3 DNA sequence: TGTGCCAGCAGCCTCAAGACAGGGGGCGGTTCACCCCTCCACTTT.

This clone showed up just once. The chain employs TRBV3-1 (or the pseudogene TRBV3-2) and TRBJ1-1; 8 positions match TRBD1. The V and J ends lost 8 bases and 5 bases, in that order; junction bases with no gene match: 10. CDR1 and CDR2 (germline): LGHDT, YNNKEL (reference sequence). CDR3 length: 14 amino acids. The DNA for the CDR3 is TGTGCCAGCGCTCTGGGACAGGCTTTAACTGAAGCTTTCTTT. It yields the protein CASALGQALTEAFF.

The chain uses TRBV28 and TRBJ1-1; 9 nucleotides line up with TRBD1. The V gene's germline CDR1 is MDHEN and CDR2 SYDVKM. V shed 0 bases and J 7 bases; nucleotides not matched to a gene: 12. The CDR3 extends over 17 amino acids. The CDR3 DNA follows: TGTGCCAGCAGTTTATGGGGGACAGGGCCGGAGGGATTTGAAGCTTTCTTT. Amino acid sequence: CASSLWGTGPEGFEAFF.

V and J are TRBV5-6 and TRBJ2-7; 10 nucleotides match TRBD2. V trimming: 4 bases; J trimming: 2 bases; junction bases outside the gene matches: 6. Germline V gene lookup returns CDR1 SGHDT and CDR2 YYEEEE. This CDR3 region has 15 residues. The CDR3 protein is CASSAAGLATYEQYF. The CDR3 nucleotides read TGTGCCAGCAGCGCCGCGGGACTAGCGACCTACGAGCAGTACTTC.